The present T cell receptor beta chain was sequenced within a study of cytomegalovirus exposure and HLA in healthy donors. About this clone itself: Its antigen is unknown.

Sequencing was performed with immunoSEQ multiplex PCR; in TCRdb, only in-frame clones are kept and a portion is missing. The table records 150,000 or so clones, 80% to 90% of them present only once. The CDR3 is made up of 13 amino acids. Trimming removed 4 bases from V and 5 bases from J; junction bases left unmatched: 5. Per the germline V gene, CDR1 is SQVTM and CDR2 is ANQGSEA. The study, taken as a whole, reports: The study found most TCR sequences rare, yet found some public TCRs in many donors. A few of the chains that were CMV-associated were confirmed in vitro to be specific for CMV antigens. The study recorded 160 or so TCR beta chains that were cytomegalovirus-associated.

This TCR was sampled from a young man in good health and CMV-seropositive. Sequencing was carried out using PBMCs. V gene TRBV29-1 combines with J gene TRBJ1-1; 9 bases line up with TRBD1. The CDR3 here is CSVGGQGRTEAFF. The CDR3, as DNA: TGCAGCGTTGGGGGACAGGGACGAACTGAAGCTTTCTTT.